This T cell receptor (beta chain) was documented in a study of early T cells in non-severe SARS-CoV-2 infection. Study overall: Chains were not paired, and sequencing was done on bulk RNA from unsorted whole blood.

TCRdb redid the calling of the 5' RACE reads with MiXCR, one entry per CDR3 protein. The sample includes almost 30,000 distinct CDR3 sequences, approximately 5.4% seen only once; the top ten take about a tenth. Ten or more counts support this clonotype. With V trimmed by 4 bases and J by 7 bases, 18 bases remained unmatched. CDR3 length equals 18 residues. CDR1 and CDR2 from the germline V gene are DFQATT and SNEGSKA (reference sequence). The sequencing sample was made of whole blood. This chain joins TRBV20-1 and TRBJ2-5; TRBD2 matches at 13 bases. The TCR was taken from an adult who was a healthcare worker with PCR-confirmed SARS-CoV-2 infection or an uninfected control (not recorded which). Here the CDR3 DNA reads TGCAGTGCTACCACCCCCGGGACTAGCGGGGTGGGAGGCGGGACCCAGTACTTC. This encodes CSATTPGTSGVGGGTQYF.